This T cell receptor (beta chain) was recovered during a study of early T cells in non-severe SARS-CoV-2 infection. The CDR3 has 16 amino acids. Trimming removed 8 bases from V and 3 bases from J, with 20 bases in between. From the 5' RACE reads, TCRdb called clonotypes with MiXCR, one entry per CDR3 protein. This sample yields around 82,000 distinct CDR3 sequences, of which about 15% are seen a single time; roughly 0.6% belongs to the top ten. The chain recombines TRBV12-3 or TRBV12-4 with TRBJ1-5; D possibly corresponds to TRBD1 (5 bases). The receptor's source is an adult who was a healthcare worker with PCR-confirmed SARS-CoV-2 infection or an uninfected control (not recorded which). Sequences were obtained from whole blood. The CDR3 nucleotides are TGTGCCAGCGGATTTAAGAGGGCCGGGGCCAATCAGCCCCAGCATTTT. As protein: CASGFKRAGANQPQHF.